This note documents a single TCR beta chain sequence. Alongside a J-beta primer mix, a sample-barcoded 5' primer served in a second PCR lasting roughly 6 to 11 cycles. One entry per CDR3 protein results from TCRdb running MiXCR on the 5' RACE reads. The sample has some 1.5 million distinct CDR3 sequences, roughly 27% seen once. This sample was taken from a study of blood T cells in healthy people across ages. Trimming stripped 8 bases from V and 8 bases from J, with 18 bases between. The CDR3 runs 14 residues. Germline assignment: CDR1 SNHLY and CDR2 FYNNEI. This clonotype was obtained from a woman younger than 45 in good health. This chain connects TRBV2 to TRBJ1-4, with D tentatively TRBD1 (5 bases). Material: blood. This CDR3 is CASGGDPGREKLFF. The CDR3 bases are TGTGCCAGCGGGGGGGACCCCGGGAGGGAAAAACTGTTTTTT.